This is a list of T cell receptor beta chains from one sample in a study of shared clonotypes between healthy human individuals. Repertoires were generated with immunoSEQ multiplex PCR, while TCRdb's copy carries only in-frame clones and drops some. The repertoire has more than 1,200,000 clones, less than 99% of them found once; the top ten carry under 0.45%. The sequencing sample was made of naive CD4+ T cells sorted from blood. Receptor source: a man aged 25 to 40 in good health. CDR3s include the opening cysteine and the closing phenylalanine or tryptophan. The order of the fields is J gene, V gene, clone size, D gene, CDR3 DNA, CDR3 protein. The D gene is left open where the match is weak. Clone sizes are given selectively: once, few, many, or a class where the clone is expanded.

j_call: TRBJ2-3
v_call: TRBV21-1
clone_size: -
d_call: -
cdr3_nt: TGTGCCAGCTCCGGGCCGGACTGCACAGATACGCAGTATTTT
cdr3_aa: CASSGPDCTDTQYF

j_call: TRBJ2-5
v_call: TRBV10-3
clone_size: -
d_call: -
cdr3_nt: TGTGCCATCAGTGATGGGCTACCAGAGACCCAGTACTTC
cdr3_aa: CAISDGLPETQYF

j_call: TRBJ2-1
v_call: TRBV19
clone_size: -
d_call: -
cdr3_nt: TGTGCCAGTAGTCGGGACCGGGACTACAATGAGCAGTTCTTC
cdr3_aa: CASSRDRDYNEQFF

j_call: TRBJ2-7
v_call: TRBV5-4
clone_size: -
d_call: -
cdr3_nt: TGTGCCAGCAGCTCGGGAAGGTCCTACGAGCAGTACTTC
cdr3_aa: CASSSGRSYEQYF

j_call: TRBJ2-5
v_call: TRBV6-6
clone_size: -
d_call: -
cdr3_nt: TGTGCCAGCAGTCCGATAACTGGCATCCGGGAGACCCAGTACTTC
cdr3_aa: CASSPITGIRETQYF

j_call: TRBJ2-2
v_call: TRBV5-4
clone_size: -
d_call: TRBD2
cdr3_nt: TGTGCCAGCAGCCGCAGCGGGAGGGCCGGAGCCGGGGAGCTGTTTTTT
cdr3_aa: CASSRSGRAGAGELFF

j_call: TRBJ2-2
v_call: TRBV7-7
clone_size: -
d_call: -
cdr3_nt: TGTGCTAGCAGCTTGGAGGGGAGTGGCGGGGAGCTGTTTTTT
cdr3_aa: CASSLEGSGGELFF

j_call: TRBJ2-1
v_call: TRBV11-3
clone_size: -
d_call: TRBD1
cdr3_nt: TGTGCCAGCAGCTTAATGGCAGGGGGCAACAATGAGCAGTTCTTC
cdr3_aa: CASSLMAGGNNEQFF

j_call: TRBJ1-1
v_call: TRBV18
clone_size: -
d_call: -
cdr3_nt: TGTGCCAGCTCACCACCAGCGCGGACTGAAGCTTTCTTT
cdr3_aa: CASSPPARTEAFF

j_call: TRBJ1-5
v_call: TRBV10-3
clone_size: -
d_call: -
cdr3_nt: TGTGCCATCAGTGAGTCTGCCGGGGGCGAGTCCCAGCATTTT
cdr3_aa: CAISESAGGESQHF

j_call: TRBJ1-5
v_call: TRBV21-1
clone_size: -
d_call: -
cdr3_nt: TGTGCCAGCAGCAAAGACAGGGGTGGTGATCAGCCCCAGCATTTT
cdr3_aa: CASSKDRGGDQPQHF

j_call: TRBJ1-2
v_call: TRBV5-1
clone_size: -
d_call: -
cdr3_nt: TGCGCCAGCAGCTTGGTCAGCCCTAACTATGGCTACACCTTC
cdr3_aa: CASSLVSPNYGYTF

j_call: TRBJ2-5
v_call: TRBV27
clone_size: -
d_call: TRBD1
cdr3_nt: TGTGCCAGCAGTTTTTGGGACAGGGGTTCGCAGACCCAGTACTTC
cdr3_aa: CASSFWDRGSQTQYF

j_call: TRBJ2-1
v_call: TRBV2
clone_size: -
d_call: TRBD1
cdr3_nt: TGTGCCAGCAGTGAATGGGACAGTTCCTACAATGAGCAGTTCTTC
cdr3_aa: CASSEWDSSYNEQFF

j_call: TRBJ2-7
v_call: TRBV5-1
clone_size: -
d_call: -
cdr3_nt: TGCGCCAGCAGTATTCCAAGTGGAGGGGCCTCCTACGAGCAGTACTTC
cdr3_aa: CASSIPSGGASYEQYF

j_call: TRBJ2-5
v_call: TRBV25-1
clone_size: -
d_call: -
cdr3_nt: TGTGCCAGCAGTGAATGGGCAGTCCGGATCCAGTACTTC
cdr3_aa: CASSEWAVRIQYF

j_call: TRBJ2-7
v_call: TRBV7-6
clone_size: once
d_call: -
cdr3_nt: TGTGCCAGCAGTTCACTTACCTGGGGGGACACCTCCTACGAGCAGTACTTC
cdr3_aa: CASSSLTWGDTSYEQYF

j_call: TRBJ2-7
v_call: TRBV6-5
clone_size: -
d_call: -
cdr3_nt: TGTGCCAGCAGTTACTCGGCCGGTTTTTCCTACGAGCAGTACTTC
cdr3_aa: CASSYSAGFSYEQYF

j_call: TRBJ1-1
v_call: TRBV5-1
clone_size: -
d_call: -
cdr3_nt: TGCGCCAGCAGCTTCCAGGGTGACACTGAAGCTTTCTTT
cdr3_aa: CASSFQGDTEAFF

j_call: TRBJ2-7
v_call: TRBV28
clone_size: -
d_call: TRBD2
cdr3_nt: TGTGCCAGCAAAACACCTAGCGGGAGCTCCTACGAGCAGTACTTC
cdr3_aa: CASKTPSGSSYEQYF

j_call: TRBJ2-7
v_call: TRBV10-3
clone_size: -
d_call: TRBD2
cdr3_nt: TGTGCCATCAGTAGGCCAGCGGGAGGGAACTACGAGCAGTACTTC
cdr3_aa: CAISRPAGGNYEQYF

j_call: TRBJ2-5
v_call: TRBV30
clone_size: -
d_call: TRBD2
cdr3_nt: TGTGCCTGGAGTCCCCACCCCAGCGGGATCAGGAGGGTGACCCAGTACTTC
cdr3_aa: CAWSPHPSGIRRVTQYF

j_call: TRBJ2-3
v_call: TRBV29-1
clone_size: -
d_call: -
cdr3_nt: TGCAGCGTTGTTAGCGCGGGAGATACGCAGTATTTT
cdr3_aa: CSVVSAGDTQYF

j_call: TRBJ2-7
v_call: TRBV20-1
clone_size: -
d_call: -
cdr3_nt: TGCAGTGCTAGTTTTCACTACGAGCAGTACTTC
cdr3_aa: CSASFHYEQYF

j_call: TRBJ2-6
v_call: TRBV28
clone_size: -
d_call: -
cdr3_nt: TGTGCCAGCAGTTTATACGGCTCTGGGGCCAACGTCCTGACTTTC
cdr3_aa: CASSLYGSGANVLTF

j_call: TRBJ2-7
v_call: TRBV7-3
clone_size: -
d_call: TRBD1
cdr3_nt: TGTGCCAGCAGGAAACCCGGGACAGGGGCCTACGAGCAGTACTTC
cdr3_aa: CASRKPGTGAYEQYF